This T cell receptor beta chain was found in a study of CD4+ T cells in melanoma. Comment on this clone: Its antigen is undetermined.

Regarding the study as a whole: Diverse differentiation states were reported for melanoma neoantigen-specific CD4+ T cells. A reported correlation linked neoantigen-specific CD4+ T cells to CD8+, macrophage and B cell function.

Trimming took off 5 bases at V and 0 bases at J, with 11 bases between the two ends. CDR3 length: 14 amino acids. Germline values: CDR1 SGHAT, CDR2 FQNNGV. Libraries were prepared by immunoSEQ multiplex PCR; TCRdb keeps only in-frame clonotypes and omits some of them. The repertoire has tens of thousands of clones, over 60% of them found once; the top ten carry roughly 4.5%. V and J are TRBV11-2 and TRBJ2-7; possibly TRBD1 for D (6 bases). The sample consisted of tumor tissue. The clonotype was recovered from a human donor with melanoma. The CDR3, as DNA: TGTGCCAGCAGCCCAAGACAGGACTCCTACGAGCAGTACTTC. Translation gives CASSPRQDSYEQYF.